This T cell receptor beta chain was recovered during a study of T-cell memory formation after mild COVID-19. CDR3 length: 14 amino acids. V was shortened by 2 bases and J by 10 bases, with 14 bases between the two germline ends. Germline CDR1 and CDR2: LGHDT and YNNKEL (reference sequence). TCRdb independently ran MiXCR on the 5' RACE reads; one entry per CDR3 protein. The repertoire includes 350,000 or so distinct CDR3 sequences, roughly 20% of them detected once, and about an eighth sits in the top ten. The sequencing sample was made of PBMCs or a T cell subset sorted from them (not recorded which). V is TRBV3-1 and J is TRBJ2-2; D is possibly TRBD1 (6 bases). This TCR came from an adult woman who had mild COVID-19 (a few samples of this study predate the infection). Cell type and time point are not known. CDR3 sequence reads: CASSQQGISVELFF. Written as DNA, the CDR3 is TGTGCCAGCAGCCAACAGGGGATTAGTGTGGAGCTGTTTTTT.